A selection of T cell receptor beta chains follows, all from one sample in a study of T-cell reconstitution after alpha-beta-depleted transplantation in children. MiXCR, run by TCRdb on the PCR reads, gives a single entry per CDR3 protein. This table holds over 100,000 distinct CDR3 sequences, approximately 10% found once. This specimen consisted of PBMCs, obtained before TCRalphabeta/CD19-depleted stem cell transplant. Receptors originate from a boy aged 2 to 10 with acute lymphoblastic leukemia, due to receive a stem cell transplant. The CDR3 runs from the conserved cysteine through the conserved F or W. A D gene is named only where the DNA matches it firmly. Where a row states a size, it is once, few, many or the class of an expanded clone; other rows omit it.

d_call clone_size j_call v_call cdr3_aa cdr3_nt
. few TRBJ1-6 TRBV28 CASSLSRDNSPLHF TGTGCCAGCAGTTTATCCAGGGATAATTCACCCCTCCACTTT
TRBD1 few TRBJ2-7 TRBV10-3 CASLGAGTGGFSSYEQYF TGTGCCTCCTTGGGGGCCGGGACAGGGGGCTTCAGCTCCTACGAGCAGTACTTC
TRBD2 many TRBJ2-7 TRBV5-1 CASSLSLGGGPREQYF TGCGCCAGCAGCTTGTCACTCGGGGGAGGGCCTCGCGAGCAGTACTTC
. few TRBJ1-2 TRBV7-2 CASSLGQLNYGYTF TGTGCCAGCAGCTTAGGGCAGCTGAACTATGGCTACACCTTC
. . TRBJ1-2 TRBV5-1 CASREWAQTTYGYTF TGCGCCAGCAGAGAATGGGCGCAGACAACCTATGGCTACACCTTC
. . TRBJ2-7 TRBV24-1 CATSLGRDYEQYF TGTGCCACCAGTCTCGGCAGGGACTACGAGCAGTACTTC
TRBD1 . TRBJ2-2 TRBV19 CASRQGASTGELFF TGTGCCAGCCGACAGGGTGCGAGCACCGGGGAGCTGTTTTTT
. . TRBJ1-2 TRBV20-1 CSARDQQGSGYGYTF TGCAGTGCTAGAGATCAGCAGGGAAGTGGCTATGGCTACACCTTC
. . TRBJ2-7 TRBV7-8 CASSLDLTVREQYF TGTGCCAGCAGCTTAGATCTGACCGTACGAGAGCAGTACTTC
. . TRBJ2-3 TRBV5-6 CASKMRPYSTDTQYF TGTGCCAGCAAAATGAGACCTTATAGCACAGATACGCAGTATTTT
. . TRBJ2-1 TRBV12-3/TRBV12-4 CASSLRGGDEQFF TGTGCCAGCAGTTTACGAGGGGGGGATGAGCAGTTCTTC
. many TRBJ2-7 TRBV20-1 CSARLWGGGTYEQYF TGCAGTGCCCGACTCTGGGGAGGCGGAACCTACGAGCAGTACTTC
. few TRBJ2-7 TRBV7-8 CASSLGRGQRSYEQYF TGTGCCAGCAGCTTGGGGAGGGGGCAGAGATCCTACGAGCAGTACTTC
. many TRBJ2-1 TRBV20-1 CSAPAPRYNEQFF TGCAGTGCCCCAGCACCAAGATACAATGAGCAGTTCTTC
TRBD1 many TRBJ2-5 TRBV12-3/TRBV12-4 CASSLVAPGGGYQETQYF TGTGCCAGCAGTTTAGTGGCCCCAGGGGGCGGGTACCAAGAGACCCAGTACTTC
. few TRBJ2-6 TRBV7-9 CASSLGANVLTF TGTGCCAGCAGCCTAGGGGCCAACGTCCTGACTTTC
. many TRBJ1-2 TRBV12-3/TRBV12-4 CASSGGEHKLYGYTF TGTGCCAGCTCCGGAGGGGAGCATAAGCTCTATGGCTACACCTTC
. many TRBJ2-7 TRBV12-3/TRBV12-4 CASRVEGGSYEQYF TGTGCCAGCAGGGTAGAGGGGGGATCCTACGAGCAGTACTTC
. many TRBJ2-7 TRBV12-3/TRBV12-4 CASSLAGASTEQYF TGTGCCAGCAGTTTAGCCGGGGCATCTACGGAGCAGTACTTC
. . TRBJ2-7 TRBV7-8 CASSPYRDEQYF TGTGCCAGCAGCCCGTACAGGGACGAGCAGTACTTC
. . TRBJ2-3 TRBV11-2 CASSQLTTGLVTDTQYF TGTGCCAGCAGCCAGTTGACTACAGGGCTGGTAACAGATACGCAGTATTTT
. few TRBJ2-3 TRBV18 CASSPPRATDTQYF TGTGCCAGCTCACCACCCAGGGCAACAGATACGCAGTATTTT
. many TRBJ2-7 TRBV7-8 CASSLAALGYEQYF TGTGCCAGCAGCTTAGCGGCTCTAGGGTACGAGCAGTACTTC
TRBD1 few TRBJ2-1 TRBV24-1 CATSDPSGTGLYNEQFF TGTGCCACCAGTGATCCCTCCGGGACAGGGCTCTACAATGAGCAGTTCTTC
TRBD2 . TRBJ2-7 TRBV10-2 CASSGLGGGAYEQYF TGCGCCAGCTCGGGCCTGGGTGGGGGGGCCTACGAGCAGTACTTC
. few TRBJ2-3 TRBV20-1 CSALSTDTQYF TGCAGTGCTCTCAGCACAGATACGCAGTATTTT
. few TRBJ2-7 TRBV4-2 CASSQGARSPYEQYF TGTGCCAGCAGCCAGGGCGCGCGTTCCCCCTACGAGCAGTACTTC
. many TRBJ2-6 TRBV5-1 CASSLFGSSGANVLTF TGCGCCAGCAGCTTGTTCGGGAGCTCTGGGGCCAACGTCCTGACTTTC
TRBD1 few TRBJ1-5 TRBV2 CASRAGTVNNQPQHF TGTGCCAGCAGGGCCGGGACAGTTAACAATCAGCCCCAGCATTTT
. once TRBJ2-7 TRBV6-2/TRBV6-3 CASSYRTEGEQYF TGTGCCAGCAGTTACCGTACTGAGGGGGAGCAGTACTTC
TRBD2 few TRBJ2-3 TRBV7-2 CASSPGTTTDTQYF TGTGCCAGCAGCCCCGGGACTACCACAGATACGCAGTATTTT
. many TRBJ1-2 TRBV12-3/TRBV12-4 CASSLALQDGYTF TGTGCCAGCAGCCTCGCCCTACAGGACGGCTACACCTTC
. . TRBJ1-5 TRBV5-1 CASSFEGGPQHF TGCGCCAGCAGCTTTGAGGGGGGGCCCCAGCATTTT
. few TRBJ1-1 TRBV5-6 CASSSPTRNTEAFF TGTGCCAGCAGCAGTCCCACTAGAAACACTGAAGCTTTCTTT
TRBD1 few TRBJ1-2 TRBV7-9 CASSDGQGFDGYTF TGTGCCAGCAGCGACGGACAGGGTTTCGATGGCTACACCTTC
. . TRBJ1-2 TRBV12-3/TRBV12-4 CASTFNRVNHYGYTF TGTGCCAGCACCTTCAACAGGGTTAATCACTATGGCTACACCTTC
TRBD2 . TRBJ2-2 TRBV20-1 CSARAGGPSWTGELFF TGCAGTGCCCGCGCGGGAGGGCCCTCGTGGACCGGGGAGCTGTTTTTT
. . TRBJ2-1 TRBV12-3/TRBV12-4 CARSLEAPWIYGYNEQFF TGTGCCCGCAGTTTAGAGGCCCCCTGGATATACGGATACAATGAGCAGTTCTTC
. many TRBJ1-2 TRBV5-1 CASSSLGAGNGYGYTF TGCGCCAGCAGCTCTCTAGGGGCAGGGAACGGCTATGGCTACACCTTC
TRBD1 many TRBJ1-2 TRBV12-3/TRBV12-4 CASRLKTGVGYGYTF TGTGCCAGCAGACTGAAGACAGGGGTGGGCTATGGCTACACCTTC
TRBD1 many TRBJ2-7 TRBV5-6 CASSDAGQAPYEQYF TGTGCCAGCAGCGATGCAGGACAGGCGCCCTACGAGCAGTACTTC
TRBD2 many TRBJ2-2 TRBV5-6 CASSFLTSGYDTGELFF TGTGCCAGCAGCTTCCTGACTAGCGGGTATGACACCGGGGAGCTGTTTTTT
. many TRBJ1-1 TRBV5-6 CASSLVWAGITEAFF TGTGCCAGCAGCTTGGTGTGGGCAGGGATCACTGAAGCTTTCTTT
. few TRBJ2-7 TRBV5-1 CASSLAGVSSSYEQYF TGCGCCAGCAGCTTGGCCGGCGTGAGCAGCTCCTACGAGCAGTACTTC
. few TRBJ2-7 TRBV5-6 CASSLTGPVGSRQQYF TGTGCCAGCAGCTTGACGGGGCCTGTGGGGAGTAGACAGCAGTACTTC
. many TRBJ2-5 TRBV12-3/TRBV12-4 CASGLGWETQYF TGTGCCAGCGGTCTAGGGTGGGAGACCCAGTACTTC
TRBD2 . TRBJ2-3 TRBV5-1 CASRVQRGNTDTQYF TGCGCCAGCAGGGTCCAGCGGGGCAACACAGATACGCAGTATTTT
TRBD1 . TRBJ2-7 TRBV24-1 CATSDFPLQTGISYEQYF TGTGCCACCAGTGATTTCCCCCTCCAGACAGGGATCTCCTACGAGCAGTACTTC
. few TRBJ1-5 TRBV12-3/TRBV12-4 CASSLPTRPQHF TGTGCCAGCAGTTTACCGACGCGGCCCCAGCATTTT
. many TRBJ1-1 TRBV20-1 CSARDLLQPNTEAFF TGCAGTGCTAGAGATTTGTTACAGCCGAACACTGAAGCTTTCTTT
. . TRBJ1-4 TRBV6-5 CASSYGTNEKLFF TGTGCCAGCAGTTACGGGACTAATGAAAAACTGTTTTTT
TRBD2 few TRBJ2-2 TRBV5-4 CASSLAGVAGELFF TGTGCCAGCAGCTTAGCGGGAGTGGCCGGGGAGCTGTTTTTT
TRBD1 . TRBJ1-4 TRBV4-2 CASSQRHRGTNEKLFF TGTGCCAGCAGCCAACGACACAGGGGCACTAATGAAAAACTGTTTTTT
. . TRBJ2-7 TRBV5-1 CASGRWAF TGCGCCAGCGGGCGGTGGGCCTTC